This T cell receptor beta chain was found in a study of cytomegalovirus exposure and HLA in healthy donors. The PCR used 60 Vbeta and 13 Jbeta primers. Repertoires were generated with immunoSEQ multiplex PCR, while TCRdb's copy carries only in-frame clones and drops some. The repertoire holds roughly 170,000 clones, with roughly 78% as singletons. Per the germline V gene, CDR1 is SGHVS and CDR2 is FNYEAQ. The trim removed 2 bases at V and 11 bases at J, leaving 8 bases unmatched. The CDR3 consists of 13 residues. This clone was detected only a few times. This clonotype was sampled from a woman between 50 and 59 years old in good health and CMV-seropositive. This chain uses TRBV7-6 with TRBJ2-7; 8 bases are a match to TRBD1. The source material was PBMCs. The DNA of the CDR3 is TGTGCCAGCAGCTTAACGGGCCAGGGGGCGAAGTACTTC. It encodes CASSLTGQGAKYF.